The T cell receptor (beta chain) described here comes from a study of regulatory T cells in long-lasting Graves disease. Background on the study: The study enrolled newly diagnosed Graves' patients on antithyroid drugs under 3 months.

The CDR3 has 16 amino acids. V dropped 6 bases and J dropped 0; count of bases not matched to a gene: 9. CDR1 is SEHNR, CDR2 FQNEAQ, per germline (reference sequence). iRepertoire HTBI primers and Arm-PCR of CDR3 regions built TCR beta libraries. Via MiXCR, TCRdb re-called the multiplex PCR reads, giving one row per CDR3 protein. The sample has 300,000 to 400,000 distinct CDR3 sequences, around a sixth seen once. The table lists this clonotype with many counts. As yet, its antigen is unknown. Study conclusions and caveats: Accuracy might have suffered from few samples. Persistent disease samples used TRBV28, TRBJ1-2 and TRBJ2-5 preferentially. Persistent Graves' cases showed lower TCR diversity than newly diagnosed cases.

The sample's time point: newly diagnosed GD, antithyroid drugs for less than 3 months. Researchers made the TCR library from RNA that was extracted from PBMCs. This chain joins TRBV7-9 and TRBJ2-3; 7 nucleotides align to TRBD2. Sequencing used peripheral blood mononuclear cells (PBMCs), obtained at new diagnosis, from a patient treated with antithyroid drugs. The receptor was derived from a female donor with Graves disease. The CDR3 sequence is CASSAIWGGSTDTQYF. In DNA, the CDR3 is TGTGCCAGCAGTGCAATTTGGGGGGGAAGCACAGATACGCAGTATTTT.